This T cell receptor beta chain was profiled in a study of regulatory T cells in long-lasting Graves disease. Construction of the TCR beta libraries employed iRepertoire HTBI primers in conjunction with Arm-PCR of CDR3 regions. TCRdb recomputed calls from the multiplex PCR reads with MiXCR, one row per CDR3 protein. The table shows 400,000 to 450,000 distinct CDR3 sequences, with about 25% occurring only once. Trimming left V 1 base short and J 3 bases short, with 13 bases between. CDR1 is LNHNV, CDR2 YYDKDF, per germline (reference sequence). The CDR3 is made up of 15 amino acids. To note about this clonotype: Its target is unknown.

Study results and caveats: Samples came from peripheral blood alone, without thyroid tissue. Shared public clonotypes totalled a few thousand in persistent patients, compared with some 920 in new patients.

The time point here: persistent/refractory GD, antithyroid drugs over 5 years with positive TRAb. The TCR library was prepared using RNA isolated from PBMCs. The sample was peripheral blood mononuclear cells (PBMCs), taken when the disease was refractory, from a patient treated with antithyroid drugs. The V call is TRBV15, the J call TRBJ2-7; D could derive from TRBD1 or TRBD2 (5 bases each). The receptor was derived from a female donor with Graves disease. The CDR3 reads CATSRVGTGNYEQYF. CDR3 coding DNA: TGTGCCACCAGCAGAGTTGGGACGGGGAACTACGAGCAGTACTTC.